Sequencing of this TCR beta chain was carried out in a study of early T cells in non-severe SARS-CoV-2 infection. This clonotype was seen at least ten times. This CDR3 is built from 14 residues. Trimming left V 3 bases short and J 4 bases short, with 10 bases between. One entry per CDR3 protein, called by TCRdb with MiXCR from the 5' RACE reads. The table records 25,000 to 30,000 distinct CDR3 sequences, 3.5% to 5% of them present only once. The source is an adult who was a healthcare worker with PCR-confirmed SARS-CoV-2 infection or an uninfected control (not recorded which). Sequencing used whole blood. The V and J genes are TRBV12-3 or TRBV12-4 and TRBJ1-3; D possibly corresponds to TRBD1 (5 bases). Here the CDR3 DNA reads TGTGCCAGCAGTTTCTCAGGGACCGGAAACACCATATATTTT. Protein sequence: CASSFSGTGNTIYF.